A single sample gave rise to the 27 T cell receptor beta chains below, sequenced in a study of CD8 T cells in Susac syndrome. The RNA, about 0.45 to 1 ug, was put through reverse transcription using random hexamers. Each CDR3 protein gets one entry after TCRdb re-called the immunoSEQ multiplex PCR reads with MiXCR. The sample lists some 130,000 distinct CDR3 sequences, roughly 94% occurring once. The sample comprised CD8+ T cells from PBMCs. Receptor source: a human donor with Susac syndrome.

The chain employs TRBV3-1 and TRBJ2-1, with D tentatively TRBD2 (5 bases). The CDR3 has 13 amino acids. Germline lookup yields CDR1 LGHDT and CDR2 YNNKEL (reference sequence). Deletions cut 1 base from V and 9 bases from J, with 10 bases between. This CDR3 is CASSQGLFSEQFF. In DNA, the CDR3 is TGTGCCAGCAGCCAAGGACTATTCAGTGAGCAGTTCTTC.

This clonotype has only one observation. This chain links TRBV30 with TRBJ2-7, with D perhaps matching TRBD1 (5 bases). The CDR3 is 13 residues long. Trimming left V 2 bases short and J 3 bases short, with 11 bases between. Per the germline V gene, CDR1 is GTSNPN and CDR2 is SVGIG (reference sequence). Here the CDR3 DNA reads TGTGCCTGGAGTAGGGGCACAGGCTACGAGCAGTACTTC. Translated, it gives CAWSRGTGYEQYF. The entire variable domain, with the rest obtained from reference TRBV30 and TRBJ2-7, is as follows: SQTIHQWPATLVQPVGSPLSLECTVEGTSNPNLYWYRQAAGRGLQLLFYSVGIGQISSEVPQNLSASRPQDRQFILSSKKLLLSDSGFYLCAWSRGTGYEQYFGPGTRLTVT.

The V gene is TRBV7-9, the J gene TRBJ2-7, with D tentatively TRBD2 (5 bases). Germline V gives CDR1 SEHNR, CDR2 FQNEAQ (reference sequence). V gave up 8 bases and J gave up 1 base, with 24 bases separating them. The CDR3 has 17 residues. CDR3 region: CASGPPGLSGGSYEQYF. Written as DNA, the CDR3 is TGTGCCAGCGGGCCCCCTGGTCTCTCGGGCGGGTCCTACGAGCAGTACTTC.

V and J are TRBV5-4 and TRBJ1-2; possibly TRBD1 for D (6 bases). V lost 4 bases and J 4 bases, leaving 23 bases between the germline ends. Per germline, CDR1 SGHNT and CDR2 YYREEE (reference sequence). CDR3 length: 17 amino acids. The CDR3 sequence: CASSPLSPDRWLYGYTF. CDR3 nucleotides: TGTGCCAGCAGCCCGTTATCCCCAGACAGGTGGCTCTATGGCTACACCTTC.

CDR3 bases: TGTGCCAGCAGCCATGCCCAACGTCAGCCCGAGCAGTACTTC. Its protein is CASSHAQRQPEQYF. The chain recombines TRBV3-1 with TRBJ2-7; the D is unclear. Trimming left V 3 bases short and J 6 bases short, with 15 bases between. CDR1 is LGHDT and CDR2 is YNNKEL in the germline V gene (reference sequence). The CDR3 extends over 14 amino acids.

In nucleotides, the CDR3 is TGTGCCAGCAGCAACACAGGGCTCCAAGAGACCCAGTACTTC. Translating it yields CASSNTGLQETQYF. This chain links TRBV12-3 or TRBV12-4 with TRBJ2-5; maybe TRBD1 (6 bases). The CDR3 loop spans 14 amino acids. The V end lost 6 bases, the J end lost 1 base, and 12 bases lay between the germline ends.

The chain has TRBV12-3 or TRBV12-4 and TRBJ2-7, with unresolved D. CDR3 size: 11 residues. Trimming took off 3 bases at V and 7 bases at J, with 7 bases between the two ends. The CDR3 DNA reads as TGTGCCAGCAGTTTTCTCGAAGAGCAGTACTTC. Translating it yields CASSFLEEQYF.

The chain combines TRBV7-2 with TRBJ2-7, with D possibly matching TRBD2 (5 bases). Trimming took off 5 bases at V and 4 bases at J, with 15 bases between the two ends. In germline, CDR1 is SGHTA, CDR2 FQGNSA. This CDR3 comprises 14 residues. The CDR3 sequence is CASSPGSSVYEQYF. The CDR3 nucleotides read TGTGCCAGCAGCCCGGGATCTTCCGTTTACGAGCAGTACTTC.

This clonotype was detected only a few times. CDR3 sequence (DNA): TGTGCCAGCAGTGAGGGGCTTAACTATGGCTACACCTTC. The encoded protein is CASSEGLNYGYTF. The chain carries TRBV25-1 and TRBJ1-2; TRBD1 is a possible D gene (5 bases). V lost 3 bases to trimming and J lost 1 base, with 6 bases between them. Germline V gene sequence: CDR1 MGHDK, CDR2 SYGVNS. The CDR3 covers 13 residues.

The rearrangement joins TRBV28 to TRBJ2-7; tentatively, D is TRBD2 (5 bases). V lost 9 bases, J lost 3 bases, and 18 bases lay in between. From germline, CDR1 is MDHEN and CDR2 SYDVKM. The CDR3 totals 14 residues. CDR3 amino acids: CASSAAGLIYEQYF. The CDR3 coding sequence is TGTGCCAGTTCCGCAGCAGGACTGATCTACGAGCAGTACTTC.

This CDR3 reads CASSPSGTATQETQYF. CDR3 nucleotides: TGCGCCAGCAGCCCCTCCGGGACAGCAACACAAGAGACCCAGTACTTC. This chain links TRBV4-1 with TRBJ2-5, with 7 bases lining up with TRBD1. The CDR3 contains 16 residues. Trimming cost V 4 bases and J 2 bases; bases outside gene matches: 10. Germline CDR1 is MGHRA and CDR2 is YSYEKL.

The V gene is TRBV7-6, the J gene TRBJ2-5; tentative D call: TRBD1 (6 bases). V was cut by 6 bases and J by 7 bases, with 24 bases left in between. This CDR3 has 16 amino acids. CDR1 is SGHVS and CDR2 is FNYEAQ in the germline V gene. The CDR3 nucleotides read TGTGCCAGCAGGAGTAGGAGGACAGTGGGGTATTGGACCCAGTACTTC. Residues: CASRSRRTVGYWTQYF.

The chain has TRBV20-1 and TRBJ1-2, with 7 bases that match TRBD1. This CDR3 is built from 14 residues. With 3 bases clipped from V and 4 bases from J, the junction kept 8 bases outside the gene matches. CDR1 is DFQATT, CDR2 SNEGSKA, per germline (reference sequence). The CDR3 sequence: CSARWGRGIYGYTF. The CDR3 coding sequence is TGCAGTGCTAGGTGGGGCAGGGGGATCTATGGCTACACCTTC.

V and J are TRBV28 and TRBJ2-1, with 12 bases fitting TRBD2. This CDR3 region has 16 residues. J was trimmed by 5 bases and V by 3 bases; bases with no gene match: 5. Germline loops: CDR1 MDHEN, CDR2 SYDVKM. The CDR3 DNA reads as TGTGCCAGCAGTTTCAGGACTAGCGGGGTCAACAATGAGCAGTTCTTC. As protein: CASSFRTSGVNNEQFF.

The V and J genes are TRBV19 and TRBJ1-1; no clear D. Trimming shortened V by 5 bases and J by 0 bases, and 13 bases separated the two germline ends. Per the germline V gene, CDR1 is LNHDA and CDR2 is SQIVND (reference sequence). The CDR3 extends over 15 amino acids. The CDR3 sequence: CASSWVLGMNTEAFF. CDR3 nucleotide sequence: TGTGCCAGTAGTTGGGTTTTAGGGATGAACACTGAAGCTTTCTTT.

The rearrangement joins TRBV2 to TRBJ2-1; D is perhaps TRBD1 (5 bases). The CDR3 is 10 residues long. V dropped 1 base and J dropped 15 bases, with 7 bases sitting between them. CDR1 is SNHLY and CDR2 is FYNNEI in the germline V gene. The CDR3: CASSEVRGFF. Here the CDR3 DNA reads TGTGCCAGCAGTGAAGTAAGGGGGTTCTTC.

The chain has TRBV6-2 or TRBV6-3 and TRBJ1-1; D is perhaps TRBD1 (5 bases). CDR3 length: 18 amino acids. V shed 3 bases and J shed 1 base, with 21 bases lying between them. Germline loops: CDR1 MNHEY, CDR2 SVGEGT. This CDR3 reads CASSYYPVRQTSNTEAFF. The CDR3, as DNA: TGTGCCAGCAGTTATTACCCCGTCCGACAGACCTCGAACACTGAAGCTTTCTTT.

Here the CDR3 reads CASNSLGAYNEQFF. CDR3 coding DNA: TGTGCCAGCAACTCTCTAGGAGCGTACAATGAGCAGTTCTTC. The rearrangement links TRBV12-3 or TRBV12-4 to TRBJ2-1; D is uncertain. The CDR3 runs 14 residues. V was pared by 7 bases and J by 4 bases, with 14 bases between.

In DNA, the CDR3 is TGTGCCAGCAGTCCGGGACGGAGCACAGATACGCAGTATTTT. Protein: CASSPGRSTDTQYF. J is TRBJ2-3 and V is TRBV9; D possibly matches TRBD1 or TRBD2 (5 bases each). Germline loops: CDR1 SGDLS, CDR2 YYNGEE. The CDR3 length is 14 residues. The ends were cut back, 5 bases at V and 0 bases at J, with 10 bases in the middle.

The chain couples TRBV6-2 or TRBV6-3 to TRBJ1-5; TRBD1 is a possible D gene (6 bases). Trimming took 4 bases from V and 6 from J, leaving 16 bases between them. The CDR3 extends over 15 amino acids. The germline CDR1 and CDR2 sequences are MNHEY and SVGEGT. CDR3 coding DNA: TGTGCCAGCAGTTTCCCAGGGGTGAGTGGTCAGCCCCAGCATTTT. Residues: CASSFPGVSGQPQHF.

The chain links TRBV9 to TRBJ2-3; 10 positions agree with TRBD2. The length of the CDR3 is 15 residues. CDR1 is SGDLS, CDR2 YYNGEE, per germline. After removal of 3 bases from V and 1 base from J, the junction contained 2 bases not matched to a gene. The CDR3 spells CASSASGSGTDTQYF. The CDR3 DNA reads as TGTGCCAGCAGCGCTAGCGGGAGCGGCACAGATACGCAGTATTTT.

The chain employs TRBV15 and TRBJ2-7; TRBD1 matches 10 bases. The CDR3 has 16 residues. Looked up from germline, CDR1 is LNHNV and CDR2 is YYDKDF (reference sequence). The J segment lost 2 bases and the V segment lost 3 bases, leaving 7 bases of the junction unmatched. For the CDR3, the DNA is TGTGCCACCAGCAGCAATCCCGGGACAGGGGCCTACGAGCAGTACTTC. Translation gives CATSSNPGTGAYEQYF.

The genes are TRBV6-1 and TRBJ1-4; D not certain. Trimming stripped 5 bases from V and 8 bases from J, with 9 bases between. Germline CDR1 is MNHNS and CDR2 is SASEGT. This CDR3 comprises 12 residues. The CDR3 is CASSQTGEKLFF. The CDR3, as DNA: TGTGCCAGCAGTCAGACTGGGGAAAAACTGTTTTTT.

The CDR3, as DNA: TGCGCCAGCAGCCAACCCCAGGACAGGGGTGACACTGAAGCTTTCTTT. Translation gives CASSQPQDRGDTEAFF. This chain links TRBV4-1 with TRBJ1-1, with TRBD1 matching 9 bases. Germline CDR1 MGHRA, CDR2 YSYEKL. V shed 2 bases, J shed 3 bases, and the junction held 7 bases outside the gene matches. The length of the CDR3 is 16 residues.

V gene TRBV29-1 combines with J gene TRBJ1-4; 7 nucleotides line up with TRBD1. Looked up from germline, CDR1 is SQVTM and CDR2 is ANQGSEA. This CDR3 has 16 amino acids. The V segment lost 3 bases and the J segment 4 bases; nucleotides outside the gene matches: 11. CDR3 residues: CSVEGTDLGINEKLFF. In DNA, the CDR3 is TGCAGCGTTGAGGGGACAGATCTGGGCATTAATGAAAAACTGTTTTTT.

This clonotype was observed once. The rearrangement joins TRBV12-3 or TRBV12-4 to TRBJ2-7; 7 positions match TRBD1. This CDR3 comprises 15 residues. Trimming at V came to 1 base and at J to 2 bases, leaving 5 bases not matched to a gene. The CDR3 reads CASSLDLDRAYEQYF. In DNA, the CDR3 is TGTGCCAGCAGTTTAGACCTCGACAGGGCCTACGAGCAGTACTTC.

The chain recombines TRBV20-1 with TRBJ2-4, with D unclear. V lost 5 bases to trimming and J lost 0 bases, with 17 bases between them. Germline CDR1 DFQATT, CDR2 SNEGSKA (reference sequence). CDR3 length: 16 residues. The DNA for the CDR3 is TGCAGTGCTGTTAAAGCAGGCAGTCTAGCCAAAAACATTCAGTACTTC. It encodes CSAVKAGSLAKNIQYF.